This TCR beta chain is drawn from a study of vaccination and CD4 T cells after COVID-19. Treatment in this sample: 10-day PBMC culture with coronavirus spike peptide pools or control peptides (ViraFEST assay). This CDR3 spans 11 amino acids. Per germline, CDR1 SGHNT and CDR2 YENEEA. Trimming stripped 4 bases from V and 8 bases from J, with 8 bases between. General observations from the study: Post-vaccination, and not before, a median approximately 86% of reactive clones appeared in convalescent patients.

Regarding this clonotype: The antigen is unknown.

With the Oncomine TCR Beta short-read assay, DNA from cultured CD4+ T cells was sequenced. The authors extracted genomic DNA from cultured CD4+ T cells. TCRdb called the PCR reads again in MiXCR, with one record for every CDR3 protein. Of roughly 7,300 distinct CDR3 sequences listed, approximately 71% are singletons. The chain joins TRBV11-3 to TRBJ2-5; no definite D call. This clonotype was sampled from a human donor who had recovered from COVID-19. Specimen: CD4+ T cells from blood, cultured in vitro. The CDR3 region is CASSSRGTQYF. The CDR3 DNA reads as TGTGCCAGCAGCTCCCGAGGAACCCAGTACTTC.